This TCR beta chain was identified during a study of blood T cells in healthy people across ages. CDR3 size: 14 residues. The germline V gene encodes CDR1 DFQATT and CDR2 SNEGSKA (reference sequence). To note about this clonotype: One junction end does not reproduce the germline sequence, and a read error may be involved.

Together with a sample-barcoded 5' primer, a J-beta primer mix was included in a second PCR lasting 7 to 11 cycles. Via MiXCR, TCRdb re-called the 5' RACE reads, giving one row per CDR3 protein. The sample records about 680,000 distinct CDR3 sequences, more than 40% being singletons. The sample taken for sequencing was blood. The chain uses TRBV20-1 and TRBJ2-1; tentatively, D is TRBD1 or TRBD2 (6 bases each). The origin of this receptor is a woman aged 55 to 70 in good health. The CDR3 here is CSARERDEGGERFF. The CDR3 DNA reads TGCAGTGCTAGAGAACGAGATGAGGGGGGTGAGCGGTTCTTC.